The 3 T cell receptor beta chains listed next were all sequenced from one sample in a study of technical replicates of blood from a few donors. TCRdb keeps only in-frame clones here, not all; method: immunoSEQ multiplex PCR. The sample carries 45,000 to 50,000 clones, about 93% recorded once. The sequenced material came from PBMCs. These receptors were taken from a human donor in good health. Some clones in this sample may be carry-over from other donors' samples.

The chain joins TRBV9 to TRBJ2-5, with 8 nucleotides matching TRBD1. Germline V CDR1 and CDR2: SGDLS, YYNGEE. This CDR3 is 17 amino acids long. J was trimmed by 4 bases and V by 0 bases; bases with no gene match: 11. For the CDR3, the DNA is TGTGCCAGCAGCGTAGCTAAGGGACAGGATCATGGAGAGACCCAGTACTTC. Its translation is CASSVAKGQDHGETQYF.

This chain joins TRBV28 and TRBJ2-1, with 7 nucleotides matching TRBD2. The CDR3 covers 14 residues. Per germline, CDR1 MDHEN and CDR2 SYDVKM. V shed 6 bases and J 6 bases; nucleotides not matched to a gene: 8. The CDR3 reads CASSLGLVLNEQFF. CDR3 sequence (DNA): TGTGCCAGCAGCCTCGGACTAGTGCTCAATGAGCAGTTCTTC.

The chain joins TRBV28 to TRBJ1-4, with 7 bases lining up with TRBD1. V lost 5 bases to trimming and J lost 5 bases; unmatched junction nucleotides: 8. CDR3 length: 15 amino acids. Germline lookup yields CDR1 MDHEN and CDR2 SYDVKM. The CDR3 protein is CASSPPATGNEKLFF. In DNA form, the CDR3 reads TGTGCCAGCAGTCCCCCTGCGACAGGGAATGAAAAACTGTTTTTT.